This T cell receptor (beta chain) was captured in a study of cytomegalovirus exposure and HLA in healthy donors. Broader study findings: Further analysis, carried out later, found HLA-associated TCR beta chains more clonally expanded than equally common other chains. There were 164 TCR beta chains listed as cytomegalovirus-associated. For presence/absence analyses, sequencing depth was assumed to be roughly uniform across donors.

The study ran its PCR with 60 Vbeta and 13 Jbeta primers. This table comes from immunoSEQ multiplex PCR, and its TCRdb copy is limited to in-frame clones, with some not included. The repertoire holds some 76,000 clones, with under 80% as singletons. The CDR3 totals 13 residues. The V end lost 0 bases, the J end lost 3 bases, and 5 bases lay between the germline ends. Germline V gene lookup returns CDR1 MNHEY and CDR2 SVGAGI. With respect to this clone: No antigen is known for it.

The source is a man in his sixties in good health and CMV-seropositive. The rearrangement joins TRBV6-5 to TRBJ1-1; unclear D gene. The specimen was PBMCs. CDR3 residues: CASSYSPDTEAFF. The CDR3, as DNA: TGTGCCAGCAGTTACTCTCCAGACACTGAAGCTTTCTTT.